The 32 T cell receptor beta chains below come from one sample, sequenced in a study of blood T cell repertoires in COVID-19. Measured with immunoSEQ multiplex PCR; TCRdb has only the in-frame clones, and not every one. The sample records 90,000 to 110,000 clones, 65% to 90% being singletons. Sequencing used peripheral blood. The receptor set was obtained from a woman aged 80 or over with active or convalescent COVID-19.

Only one count was recorded for this clone. The chain uses TRBV7-6 and TRBJ1-4; TRBD1 agrees at 7 bases. Germline V gene data show CDR1 as SGHVS and CDR2 as FNYEAQ. The ends lost 0 bases at V and 8 bases at J; junction bases unmatched: 6. The length of the CDR3 is 15 residues. This chain's CDR3 is CASSLAPGTEEKLFF. Here the CDR3 DNA reads TGTGCCAGCAGCTTAGCGCCGGGGACAGAAGAAAAACTGTTTTTT.

The chain links TRBV29-1 to TRBJ1-5; D gene ambiguous. Looked up from germline, CDR1 is SQVTM and CDR2 is ANQGSEA. This CDR3 comprises 13 residues. The V and J ends lost 4 bases and 2 bases respectively, with 9 bases between them. The CDR3 nucleotides are TGCAGCGTTGTGCTGGTAGGCAATCAGCCCCAGCATTTT. Protein product: CSVVLVGNQPQHF.

The gene calls are TRBV7-2 and TRBJ2-2; 9 positions agree with TRBD2. The CDR3 has 15 amino acids. Germline loops: CDR1 SGHTA, CDR2 FQGNSA. Trimming at V came to 1 base and at J to 7 bases, leaving 4 bases not matched to a gene. The CDR3 DNA reads TGTGCCAGCAGCTTAGTAGCGGGAGAAAACGGGGAGCTGTTTTTT. Translating gives CASSLVAGENGELFF.

The chain is built from TRBV6-5 and TRBJ2-7; 15 positions match TRBD2. Trimming removed 7 bases from V and 4 bases from J; junction bases left unmatched: 5. There are 15 residues in the CDR3. The V gene's germline CDR1 is MNHEY and CDR2 SVGAGI. The CDR3 DNA is TGTGCCAGCACCACCGGGACTAGCGGGAGGTACGAGCAGTACTTC. It codes for CASTTGTSGRYEQYF.

The chain carries TRBV5-1 and TRBJ2-1; 10 bases map to TRBD2. V lost 1 base to trimming and J lost 3 bases; unmatched junction nucleotides: 4. This CDR3 is built from 16 residues. Looked up from germline, CDR1 is SGHRS and CDR2 is YFSETQ. The CDR3 DNA follows: TGCGCCAGCAGCTTGACTAGCGGGGACCGCTACAATGAGCAGTTCTTC. Protein sequence: CASSLTSGDRYNEQFF.

V usage is TRBV27 and J usage is TRBJ2-7; D is uncertain. The V gene lost 4 bases and the J gene lost 6 bases, with 13 bases spanning the gap. The CDR3 sequence is 13 residues long. Germline CDR1 MNHEY, CDR2 SMNVEV (reference sequence). CDR3 loop: CASSWSTLGEQYF. Here the CDR3 DNA reads TGTGCCAGCAGTTGGTCTACCCTTGGCGAGCAGTACTTC.

The chain combines TRBV6-6 with TRBJ2-7; tentative D call: TRBD2 (7 bases). V was trimmed by 5 bases and J by 2 bases, leaving 16 bases between them. Germline V gives CDR1 MNHNY, CDR2 SVGAGI (reference sequence). The CDR3 is 15 residues long. This CDR3 reads CASSAPRGAPYEQYF. CDR3 DNA sequence: TGTGCCAGCAGTGCCCCCCGGGGGGCGCCCTACGAGCAGTACTTC.

The chain uses TRBV30 and TRBJ2-7; D is perhaps TRBD1 (5 bases). The CDR3 loop spans 14 amino acids. Trimming cost V 6 bases and J 2 bases, with 17 bases left between them. Per germline, CDR1 GTSNPN and CDR2 SVGIG (reference sequence). CDR3 amino acids: CACLTATTAYEQYF. The CDR3 region has the DNA TGTGCCTGCCTGACAGCAACTACCGCCTACGAGCAGTACTTC. The whole variable domain, remainder taken from reference TRBV30 and TRBJ2-7, is SQTIHQWPATLVQPVGSPLSLECTVEGTSNPNLYWYRQAAGRGLQLLFYSVGIGQISSEVPQNLSASRPQDRQFILSSKKLLLSDSGFYLCACLTATTAYEQYFGPGTRLTVT.

The chain is built from TRBV6-4 and TRBJ2-2; TRBD2 matches at 14 bases. CDR1 is MRHNA, CDR2 SNTAGT, per germline. Trimming took 3 bases from V and 5 from J; bases not matched to a gene: 5. The CDR3 runs 17 residues. The CDR3 protein is CASSEWGTSGSTGELFF. CDR3 DNA: TGTGCCAGCAGTGAATGGGGGACTAGCGGGAGTACCGGGGAGCTGTTTTTT.

The genes are TRBV5-1 and TRBJ2-3; D is ambiguous. The germline CDR1 and CDR2 sequences are SGHRS and YFSETQ. CDR3 size: 15 residues. Trimming stripped 0 bases from V and 4 bases from J, with 12 bases between. The CDR3 here is CASSLGTLGSDTQYF. The DNA of the CDR3 is TGCGCCAGCAGCTTGGGTACCCTCGGGTCAGATACGCAGTATTTT.

V gene TRBV9 combines with J gene TRBJ1-4; D is perhaps TRBD1 (5 bases). Germline CDR1 and CDR2: SGDLS and YYNGEE. This CDR3 contains 16 residues. Between the trimmed V and J ends, which lost 0 bases and 0 bases, there was a span of 9 bases. The CDR3 region is CASSVGQPTTNEKLFF. For the CDR3, the DNA is TGTGCCAGCAGCGTAGGACAGCCCACAACTAATGAAAAACTGTTTTTT.

V gene TRBV7-3 combines with J gene TRBJ2-2; D may be TRBD1 (5 bases). V was shortened by 1 base and J by 5 bases, with 11 bases between the two germline ends. The germline V gene encodes CDR1 SGHTA and CDR2 FQGTGA. There are 15 residues in the CDR3. The CDR3 bases are TGTGCCAGCAGCTTAAACCAGGGTCAAACCGGGGAGCTGTTTTTT. It translates to CASSLNQGQTGELFF.

The table lists this clone with a count of one. The CDR3 loop reads CASSQAEREQFF. CDR3 in DNA: TGTGCCAGCAGCCAAGCAGAGCGGGAGCAGTTCTTC. The chain is built from TRBV3-1 (or the pseudogene TRBV3-2) and TRBJ2-1; TRBD2 might be the D (5 bases). The CDR3 consists of 12 residues. The germline CDR1 and CDR2 sequences are LGHDT and YNNKEL (reference sequence). V was cut by 1 base and J by 10 bases, with 8 bases left in between.

The genes are TRBV19 and TRBJ2-1; 12 nucleotides align to TRBD2. Germline assignment: CDR1 LNHDA and CDR2 SQIVND (reference sequence). The junction had 3 bases not matched to a gene; V was cut back by 3 bases and J by 0 bases. The CDR3 covers 17 residues. Written as DNA, the CDR3 is TGTGCCAGTAGTATGGTGACTAGCGGGAGCTCCTACAATGAGCAGTTCTTC. It translates to CASSMVTSGSSYNEQFF.

The chain is built from TRBV7-3 and TRBJ2-3; 7 bases are a match to TRBD2. There are 15 residues in the CDR3. V lost 2 bases and J lost 2; bases outside the gene matches: 4. The germline V gene has CDR1 SGHTA and CDR2 FQGTGA. The CDR3, as DNA: TGTGCCAGCAGCTTATCGAGCGGGGTCACAGATACGCAGTATTTT. This codes for CASSLSSGVTDTQYF.

The chain combines TRBV11-2 with TRBJ2-1; TRBD1 aligns across 7 bases. The CDR3 totals 16 residues. Germline V gene sequence: CDR1 SGHAT, CDR2 FQNNGV. Trimming at V came to 0 bases and at J to 4 bases, leaving 6 bases not matched to a gene. CDR3: CASSLERQGRYNEQFF. Here the CDR3 DNA reads TGTGCCAGCAGCTTAGAGAGACAGGGACGATACAATGAGCAGTTCTTC.

The V call is TRBV7-6, the J call TRBJ2-2, with TRBD2 matching over 8 bases. V shed 1 base, J shed 6 bases, and the junction held 10 bases outside the gene matches. CDR1 and CDR2 from the germline V gene are SGHVS and FNYEAQ. The CDR3 is 17 residues long. This CDR3 reads CASSLGSAGEIAGELFF. Here the CDR3 DNA reads TGTGCCAGCAGCTTAGGATCAGCGGGAGAGATCGCCGGGGAGCTGTTTTTT.

In nucleotides, the CDR3 is TGTGCCAGCAGCTTGCAGGGGGCTCCCCTCCACTTT. Its protein is CASSLQGAPLHF. The rearrangement links TRBV7-9 to TRBJ1-6, with 8 bases identical to TRBD1. The CDR3 spans 12 residues. Trimming took 3 bases from V and 13 from J; bases not matched to a gene: 2. Germline CDR1 and CDR2: SEHNR and FQNEAQ (reference sequence).

The chain couples TRBV7-2 to TRBJ2-5; TRBD1 is a possible D gene (6 bases). Germline-derived CDR1 and CDR2 are SGHTA and FQGNSA. The CDR3 is made up of 14 amino acids. The ends were cut back, 5 bases at V and 3 bases at J, with 13 bases in the middle. The DNA for the CDR3 is TGTGCCAGCAGCGTCTCCGGGACAAAAGAGACCCAGTACTTC. Protein sequence: CASSVSGTKETQYF.

J is TRBJ1-4 and V is TRBV7-9; the D gene is possibly TRBD1 (5 bases). Deletions cut 1 base from V and 4 bases from J, with 7 bases between. This CDR3 contains 14 residues. Germline V gene data show CDR1 as SEHNR and CDR2 as FQNEAQ (reference sequence). The CDR3, as DNA: TGTGCCAGCAGCTTAGGTGACAGTAATGAAAAACTGTTTTTT. It specifies CASSLGDSNEKLFF.

V gene TRBV27 combines with J gene TRBJ1-1, with 8 bases matching TRBD1. V shed 3 bases and J 0 bases; nucleotides not matched to a gene: 9. The CDR3 consists of 17 residues. The germline V gene encodes CDR1 MNHEY and CDR2 SMNVEV (reference sequence). The CDR3 DNA reads as TGTGCCAGCAGTTTTTGGGCCCGACAGGGGATGAACACTGAAGCTTTCTTT. Its translation is CASSFWARQGMNTEAFF.

This sequence joins TRBV5-1 and TRBJ2-2; D possibly corresponds to TRBD2 (5 bases). Germline CDR1 is SGHRS and CDR2 is YFSETQ. V lost 0 bases to trimming and J lost 4 bases, with 10 bases between them. The CDR3 has 15 amino acids. CDR3 protein: CASSLAPGSTGELFF. DNA for the CDR3: TGCGCCAGCAGCTTGGCTCCGGGAAGCACCGGGGAGCTGTTTTTT.

The CDR3 bases are TGCGCCAGCAGCTTGGGGGACAACCGCCAGTACTTC. Encoded protein: CASSLGDNRQYF. The chain carries TRBV5-1 and TRBJ2-7; D perhaps matches TRBD1 (6 bases). Deletions cut 0 bases from V and 10 bases from J, with 11 bases between. Germline CDR1 is SGHRS and CDR2 is YFSETQ. This CDR3 spans 12 amino acids.

Regarding this clone: Other DNA sequences in the sample encode the same CDR3. The CDR3 DNA reads as TGCGCCAGCAGCTCGAGCGGAAGCTCCTACAATGAGCAGTTCTTC. It translates to CASSSSGSSYNEQFF. This chain joins TRBV5-1 and TRBJ2-1, with a tentative D call TRBD2 (5 bases). Germline V gene sequence: CDR1 SGHRS, CDR2 YFSETQ. The CDR3 covers 15 residues. Trimming took 3 bases from V and 0 from J, leaving 10 bases between them.

The V and J genes are TRBV4-2 and TRBJ2-1; 8 bases map to TRBD2. V lost 1 base to trimming and J lost 8 bases; unmatched junction nucleotides: 7. Germline V gene lookup returns CDR1 LGHNA and CDR2 YNFKEQ. CDR3 length: 15 amino acids. CDR3 sequence reads: CASSQASGRGDEQFF. The CDR3 bases are TGTGCCAGCAGCCAAGCAAGCGGGAGAGGCGATGAGCAGTTCTTC.

The V and J genes are TRBV5-1 and TRBJ1-6; the match to TRBD1 covers 8 bases. Germline trimming cut 4 bases from V and 0 bases from J; bases unmatched to any gene: 6. This CDR3 has 17 residues. The germline gives CDR1 SGHRS, CDR2 YFSETQ. Written as DNA, the CDR3 is TGCGCCAGCAGCACCCGGGACAGGAGCTCCTATAATTCACCCCTCCACTTT. This gives the protein CASSTRDRSSYNSPLHF.

The chain combines TRBV6-5 with TRBJ2-7, with D tentatively TRBD2 (6 bases). Trimming cost V 1 base and J 6 bases, with 16 bases left between them. CDR1 is MNHEY, CDR2 SVGAGI, per germline. There are 15 residues in the CDR3. CDR3 sequence reads: CASSYYPGGDGEQYF. CDR3 DNA sequence: TGTGCCAGCAGTTACTATCCAGGAGGGGATGGCGAGCAGTACTTC.

The chain joins TRBV5-4 to TRBJ1-2; 11 bases align to TRBD1. The CDR3 totals 17 residues. Unmatched junction bases numbered 6, after V lost 2 bases and J lost 0 bases. Per the germline V gene, CDR1 is SGHNT and CDR2 is YYREEE (reference sequence). The CDR3 is CASSFKPGQGANYGYTF. In DNA form, the CDR3 reads TGTGCCAGCAGCTTTAAGCCGGGACAGGGGGCTAACTATGGCTACACCTTC.

This chain joins TRBV19 and TRBJ2-2, with D possibly being TRBD1 (6 bases). With 10 bases removed from V and 1 base from J, the gap between germline ends came to 10 bases. The germline V gene has CDR1 LNHDA and CDR2 SQIVND (reference sequence). The CDR3 loop spans 13 amino acids. For the CDR3, the DNA is TGTGCCACCTCGACAGGGAACACCGGGGAGCTGTTTTTT. This encodes CATSTGNTGELFF.

This clone appeared a single time. The same CDR3 also results from other DNA sequences found in this sample. CDR3 sequence (DNA): TGTGCCAGCAGTTTAGGTCAGAACTATGGCTACACCTTC. As protein: CASSLGQNYGYTF. V and J are TRBV28 and TRBJ1-2; unclear D gene. The length of the CDR3 is 13 residues. The germline CDR1 and CDR2 sequences are MDHEN and SYDVKM. V dropped 2 bases and J dropped 2 bases, with 6 bases sitting between them.

This chain uses TRBV6-7 with TRBJ2-7; 10 bases are a match to TRBD1. TRBV6-7 is classed as an ORF, of uncertain function. The CDR3 totals 16 residues. V lost 6 bases, J lost 2 bases, and 10 bases stayed unmatched. The CDR3 region is CASSQITGQGAYEQYF. The CDR3 nucleotides are TGTGCCAGCAGCCAAATTACCGGACAGGGGGCCTACGAGCAGTACTTC.

V gene TRBV5-1 combines with J gene TRBJ2-4; TRBD2 matches 7 bases. CDR1 and CDR2 (germline): SGHRS, YFSETQ. Losses at the gene ends were 0 bases for V and 3 bases for J; bases not matched to a gene: 9. The CDR3 loop spans 17 amino acids. CDR3 residues: CASSLGGGGSGKNIQYF. As DNA, the CDR3 is TGCGCCAGCAGCTTGGGTGGAGGCGGGAGCGGCAAAAACATTCAGTACTTC.